This TCR beta chain was identified in a study of control samples from healthy donors and cancer patients. Repertoires were generated with immunoSEQ multiplex PCR, while TCRdb's copy carries only in-frame clones and drops some. This table holds 190,000 or so clones, roughly 93% found once. Germline V gives CDR1 LNHDA, CDR2 SQIVND (reference sequence). The length of the CDR3 is 15 residues. The junction had 8 bases not matched to a gene; V was cut back by 3 bases and J by 6 bases. The V gene is TRBV19, the J gene TRBJ2-7; TRBD1 aligns across 10 bases. The receptor comes from a man younger than 30 in good health. What was sequenced was blood. In nucleotides, the CDR3 is TGTGCCAGTAGTATGTCGCGGGACAGGGGATCCGAGCAGTACTTC. As protein: CASSMSRDRGSEQYF. The full variable domain, rest sourced from reference TRBV19 and TRBJ2-7, is DGGITQSPKYLFRKEGQNVTLSCEQNLNHDAMYWYRQDPGQGLRLIYYSQIVNDFQKGDIAEGYSVSREKKESFPLTVTSAQKNPTAFYLCASSMSRDRGSEQYFGPGTRLTVT.